The rows below give T cell receptor beta chains drawn from one sample of a study of PD-1 blockade in mismatch repair-deficient tumors. This table comes from immunoSEQ multiplex PCR, and its TCRdb copy is limited to in-frame clones, with some not included. The table has 30,000 to 40,000 clones, around 80% seen once. The starting material was PBMCs, obtained roughly 6 weeks after starting pembrolizumab. The receptor source for this set is an adult with mismatch repair-deficient cancer. Each CDR3 is given with its conserved first and last residue. A D gene is named only where the DNA matches it firmly. Not every row has a clone size; where given, it reads once, few, many or a size class.

.	TRBJ1-5	.	TRBV9	CASSADFRGGQPQHF	TGTGCCAGCAGCGCTGACTTCAGGGGAGGGCAGCCCCAGCATTTT
TRBD1	TRBJ1-2	.	TRBV18	CASSPGQGTIYGYTF	TGTGCCAGCTCACCGGGACAGGGGACTATCTATGGCTACACCTTC
.	TRBJ2-5	.	TRBV25-1	CASSVGGAETQYF	TGTGCCAGCAGTGTAGGGGGGGCCGAGACCCAGTACTTC
TRBD1	TRBJ1-1	.	TRBV5-1	CASSLQGTGTEAFF	TGCGCCAGCAGCTTGCAGGGGACAGGCACTGAAGCTTTCTTT
.	TRBJ2-3	.	TRBV10-1	CASSESRGADTQYF	TGCGCCAGCAGTGAGTCACGGGGAGCAGATACGCAGTATTTT
.	TRBJ1-2	.	TRBV19	CASSKAVANYGYTF	TGTGCCAGTTCTAAAGCCGTAGCTAACTATGGCTACACCTTC
TRBD2	TRBJ2-3	.	TRBV5-1	CASSPRLAGGTDTQYF	TGCGCCAGCAGCCCTAGACTAGCGGGAGGCACAGATACGCAGTATTTT
TRBD1	TRBJ2-7	few	TRBV28	CASGRQGVYEQYF	TGTGCCAGCGGGCGACAGGGGGTCTACGAGCAGTACTTC
.	TRBJ2-3	.	TRBV7-2	CASSLGLLQSTDTQYF	TGTGCCAGCAGCTTAGGTCTTCTACAGAGCACAGATACGCAGTATTTT
TRBD1	TRBJ2-7	.	TRBV10-3	CAITYDRGRGEQYF	TGTGCCATCACCTACGACAGGGGGCGCGGCGAGCAGTACTTC
.	TRBJ2-1	.	TRBV7-9	CASSRRANEQFF	TGTGCCAGCAGTCGGCGGGCCAATGAGCAGTTCTTC
.	TRBJ1-6	once	TRBV9	CASSKGGVSNSPLHF	TGTGCCAGCAGCAAAGGGGGGGTATCCAATTCACCCCTCCACTTT
.	TRBJ1-1	once	TRBV10-3	CAISESSVWAEAFF	TGTGCCATCAGTGAGTCGAGTGTCTGGGCCGAAGCTTTCTTT
.	TRBJ2-1	.	TRBV5-1	CASSLQGARQFF	TGCGCCAGCAGCCTCCAAGGGGCCCGACAGTTCTTC
TRBD2	TRBJ2-1	.	TRBV30	CAWTGGLGNEQFF	TGTGCCTGGACGGGGGGGTTAGGAAATGAGCAGTTCTTC
TRBD1	TRBJ2-7	.	TRBV4-2	CASSQVGTGGDEQYF	TGTGCCAGCAGCCAGGTCGGGACAGGGGGCGACGAGCAGTACTTC
.	TRBJ2-7	.	TRBV5-3	CARSFFPGYEQYF	TGTGCCAGAAGCTTTTTCCCCGGTTACGAGCAGTACTTC
TRBD1	TRBJ1-2	.	TRBV5-1	CASSLLQGDAGGYTF	TGCGCCAGCAGCTTGCTACAGGGGGATGCGGGTGGCTACACCTTC
.	TRBJ1-4	.	TRBV5-1	CASSLEGGAATNEKLFF	TGCGCCAGCAGCTTGGAGGGGGGGGCGGCAACTAATGAAAAACTGTTTTTT
.	TRBJ1-6	.	TRBV5-6	CASSLERGTYNSPLHF	TGTGCCAGCAGCTTGGAAAGGGGTACCTATAATTCACCCCTCCACTTT
TRBD2	TRBJ2-7	few	TRBV30	CAWKAGGSSYEQYF	TGTGCCTGGAAGGCGGGAGGGAGCTCCTACGAGCAGTACTTC
TRBD1	TRBJ2-7	few	TRBV19	CASSTAGTGPYEQYF	TGTGCCAGTAGTACCGCCGGGACAGGGCCCTACGAGCAGTACTTC
TRBD1	TRBJ2-1	once	TRBV30	CAWSNDRGRNNEQFF	TGTGCCTGGAGTAACGACAGGGGGCGGAACAATGAGCAGTTCTTC
.	TRBJ2-1	.	TRBV29-1	CSDHSEQFF	TGCAGCGACCACTCTGAGCAGTTCTTC
.	TRBJ2-5	.	TRBV7-3	CASSLTPGWSETQYF	TGTGCCAGCAGCTTAACCCCAGGGTGGTCAGAGACCCAGTACTTC
.	TRBJ2-2	.	TRBV28	CASSPGSISAGELFF	TGTGCCAGCAGTCCAGGGTCGATATCGGCCGGGGAGCTGTTTTTT
.	TRBJ1-4	once	TRBV29-1	CSVGTANEKLFF	TGCAGCGTTGGGACAGCTAATGAAAAACTGTTTTTT
TRBD2	TRBJ2-1	.	TRBV7-2	CASSFSGSLRHNEQFF	TGTGCCAGCAGCTTTAGCGGGAGTCTTCGACACAATGAGCAGTTCTTC